The 30 T cell receptor beta chains listed next were all sequenced from one sample in a study of CD8+ T cells in alopecia areata. Treatment: oral pan-JAK inhibitor, 5-10 mg twice daily. cDNA prepared by RNA extraction and subsequent reverse transcription served as the template for sequencing. TCRdb keeps only in-frame clones here, not all; method: immunoSEQ multiplex PCR. The sample shows some 200,000 clones, roughly 44% of them seen only once. The starting material was CD4+ T cells sorted from blood, obtained at approximately week 36, from a patient treated with tofacitinib. The origin of the receptors is a human donor with alopecia areata.

The chain recombines TRBV5-1 with TRBJ2-3, with D tentatively TRBD2 (5 bases). V gave up 2 bases and J gave up 1 base, with 11 bases separating them. This CDR3 is built from 15 residues. CDR1 and CDR2 (germline): SGHRS, YFSETQ. The CDR3: CASSLSSGRTDTQYF. CDR3 bases: TGCGCCAGCAGCTTATCCAGCGGACGCACAGATACGCAGTATTTT.

The gene calls are TRBV5-4 and TRBJ2-7; D is unclear. From germline, CDR1 is SGHNT and CDR2 YYREEE (reference sequence). The CDR3 spans 14 residues. Trimming cost V 3 bases and J 5 bases, with 15 bases left between them. CDR3 nucleotides: TGTGCCAGCAGCTGGGCGACCACCCGCGACGAGCAGTACTTC. Residues: CASSWATTRDEQYF.

The gene calls are TRBV30 and TRBJ1-5, with 9 bases aligning to TRBD1. The CDR3 has 13 residues. J gave up 4 bases and V 5 bases, and 3 bases lay outside the gene matches. Germline CDR1 reads GTSNPN; CDR2 reads SVGIG (reference sequence). This CDR3 reads CAWGDRANQPQHF. As DNA, the CDR3 is TGTGCCTGGGGGGACAGGGCAAATCAGCCCCAGCATTTT. The whole variable domain, remainder taken from reference TRBV30 and TRBJ1-5, is SQTIHQWPATLVQPVGSPLSLECTVEGTSNPNLYWYRQAAGRGLQLLFYSVGIGQISSEVPQNLSASRPQDRQFILSSKKLLLSDSGFYLCAWGDRANQPQHFGDGTRLSIL.

V usage is TRBV29-1 and J usage is TRBJ2-2; D call uncertain. V gave up 6 bases and J gave up 6 bases, with 11 bases separating them. Germline CDR1 SQVTM, CDR2 ANQGSEA. The CDR3 extends over 12 amino acids. Written as DNA, the CDR3 is TGCAGCGTGCCAACGGAAGCCGGGGAGCTGTTTTTT. Translation gives CSVPTEAGELFF.

CDR3 loop: CASSFGGETTDTQYF. CDR3 DNA sequence: TGTGCCAGCAGCTTCGGTGGGGAGACCACAGATACGCAGTATTTT. The chain couples TRBV7-2 to TRBJ2-3; a weak D match, TRBD2 (5 bases). Germline CDR1 and CDR2: SGHTA and FQGNSA. This CDR3 is 15 amino acids long. V was clipped by 3 bases and J by 2 bases, with 12 bases between them.

The chain couples TRBV7-3 to TRBJ2-5; D is unclear. Between the trimmed V and J ends, which lost 1 base and 1 base, there was a span of 10 bases. Germline CDR1 reads SGHTA; CDR2 reads FQGTGA. The CDR3 spans 15 residues. CDR3 DNA sequence: TGTGCCAGCAGCTTAATTCCGGGTCCCCAAGAGACCCAGTACTTC. It specifies CASSLIPGPQETQYF.

V gene TRBV27 combines with J gene TRBJ1-5, with no clear D. Germline-derived CDR1 and CDR2 are MNHEY and SMNVEV (reference sequence). Deletions cut 1 base from V and 10 bases from J, with 14 bases between. CDR3 length: 14 residues. For the CDR3, the DNA is TGTGCCAGCAGTTTATTTGGGAACCCGGGTCCCCAGCATTTT. Its protein is CASSLFGNPGPQHF.

The chain couples TRBV7-8 to TRBJ1-5; no clear D. Between the trimmed V and J ends, which lost 2 bases and 4 bases, there was a span of 3 bases. From germline, CDR1 is SGHVS and CDR2 FQNEAQ. This CDR3 is built from 12 residues. The CDR3 here is CASSLMNQPQHF. The CDR3 coding sequence is TGTGCCAGCAGCTTAATGAATCAGCCCCAGCATTTT.

This clone was seen a handful of times. The same CDR3 can be traced to other DNA sequences in this sample. The chain is built from TRBV4-3 and TRBJ2-7; D not resolved. The V end lost 0 bases, the J end lost 4 bases, and 7 bases lay between the germline ends. The length of the CDR3 is 13 residues. Germline values: CDR1 LGHNA, CDR2 YSLEER. This CDR3 reads CASSQDLPYEQYF. CDR3 nucleotide sequence: TGCGCCAGCAGCCAAGACCTCCCGTACGAGCAGTACTTC.

This clone was seen only once. The chain combines TRBV30 with TRBJ2-3, with 12 bases identical to TRBD2. V dropped 4 bases and J dropped 6; count of bases not matched to a gene: 8. This CDR3 has 15 residues. From germline, CDR1 is GTSNPN and CDR2 SVGIG (reference sequence). CDR3: CAWKGGLAGFDTQYF. In DNA, the CDR3 is TGTGCCTGGAAGGGAGGACTAGCGGGATTCGATACGCAGTATTTT.

The J gene is TRBJ2-3, the V gene TRBV5-1; 12 bases align to TRBD2. Germline loops: CDR1 SGHRS, CDR2 YFSETQ. The trim removed 4 bases at V and 10 bases at J, leaving 7 bases unmatched. This CDR3 region has 14 residues. The DNA for the CDR3 is TGCGCCAGCAGCAACGGGACTAGCGGGCTTGCGCAGTATTTT. Protein product: CASSNGTSGLAQYF.

This clone was picked up a small number of times. This sequence joins TRBV19 and TRBJ2-1, with TRBD1 as a possible D gene (6 bases). This CDR3 is built from 12 residues. Germline assignment: CDR1 LNHDA and CDR2 SQIVND (reference sequence). V lost 6 bases and J lost 8, with 11 bases in between. In DNA form, the CDR3 reads TGTGCCAGTAGAAACAGGGTCCATGAGCAGTTCTTC. Translated, it gives CASRNRVHEQFF.

This clone has a handful of counts. The V gene is TRBV30, the J gene TRBJ1-5; D is perhaps TRBD1 (5 bases). Between the trimmed V and J ends, which lost 5 bases and 3 bases, there was a span of 11 bases. CDR1 is GTSNPN and CDR2 is SVGIG in the germline V gene (reference sequence). The length of the CDR3 is 13 residues. The CDR3 coding sequence is TGTGCCTGGTCCCGCAGGGACAATCAGCCCCAGCATTTT. Translating it yields CAWSRRDNQPQHF.

This clone has more than one count but fewer than ten. The chain combines TRBV5-1 with TRBJ2-2, with D unresolved. Germline-derived CDR1 and CDR2 are SGHRS and YFSETQ. V lost 4 bases to trimming and J lost 7 bases, with 11 bases between them. This CDR3 comprises 13 residues. The CDR3 sequence: CASSPVAHGELFF. CDR3 in DNA: TGCGCCAGCAGCCCTGTCGCACACGGGGAGCTGTTTTTT.

The chain employs TRBV6-5 and TRBJ2-7; TRBD1 matches 7 bases. Per germline, CDR1 MNHEY and CDR2 SVGAGI. The CDR3 extends over 14 amino acids. With V trimmed by 5 bases and J by 3 bases, 7 bases remained unmatched. CDR3 sequence reads: CASSRSGQYYEQYF. CDR3 nucleotides: TGTGCCAGCAGTAGATCGGGACAGTACTACGAGCAGTACTTC.

V and J are TRBV19 and TRBJ1-2, with TRBD1 as a possible D gene (5 bases). V shed 7 bases and J shed 2 bases, with 11 bases lying between them. Germline V CDR1 and CDR2: LNHDA, SQIVND (reference sequence). This CDR3 contains 13 residues. This CDR3 is CASTVDSNYGYTF. In DNA, the CDR3 is TGTGCCAGTACGGTCGACAGCAACTATGGCTACACCTTC.

The rearrangement joins TRBV11-3 to TRBJ2-5; unclear D gene. Germline CDR1 and CDR2: SGHNT and YENEEA. Trimming removed 0 bases from V and 7 bases from J, with 15 bases in between. This CDR3 has 15 amino acids. The CDR3 protein is CASSLDSSRLATQYF. DNA for the CDR3: TGTGCCAGCAGCTTAGATTCGTCCCGATTGGCGACCCAGTACTTC.

This clone was seen more than once but under ten times. CDR3 sequence (DNA): TGTGCCAGTAGTAAGCGGGACGGCTATGGCTACACCTTC. This codes for CASSKRDGYGYTF. This chain links TRBV19 with TRBJ1-2; D possibly corresponds to TRBD1 (5 bases). Trimming removed 4 bases from V and 4 bases from J, with 10 bases in between. CDR1 is LNHDA and CDR2 is SQIVND in the germline V gene (reference sequence). The CDR3 loop spans 13 amino acids. The variable domain in full, with the rest retrieved from reference TRBV19 and TRBJ1-2, is DGGITQSPKYLFRKEGQNVTLSCEQNLNHDAMYWYRQDPGQGLRLIYYSQIVNDFQKGDIAEGYSVSREKKESFPLTVTSAQKNPTAFYLCASSKRDGYGYTFGSGTRLTVV.

This clone was counted a few times. The gene calls are TRBV5-1 and TRBJ2-7, with TRBD1 identical over 9 bases. Germline CDR1 and CDR2: SGHRS and YFSETQ. The V segment lost 3 bases and the J segment 4 bases; nucleotides outside the gene matches: 5. CDR3 length: 14 residues. The chain's CDR3 is CASSSGQGGYEQYF. CDR3 DNA sequence: TGCGCCAGCAGCTCGGGACAGGGAGGTTACGAGCAGTACTTC.

The CDR3 here is CASSKGVLAIEGETQYF. CDR3 coding DNA: TGTGCCAGCAGCAAGGGGGTGCTAGCCATAGAGGGGGAGACCCAGTACTTC. This chain uses TRBV7-2 with TRBJ2-5; D is possibly TRBD1 (6 bases). The CDR3 is 17 amino acids. V was clipped by 5 bases and J by 5 bases, with 24 bases between them. Germline V gives CDR1 SGHTA, CDR2 FQGNSA. The entire variable domain, with the rest obtained from reference TRBV7-2 and TRBJ2-5, is as follows: GAGVSQSPSNKVTEKGKDVELRCDPISGHTALYWYRQSLGQGLEFLIYFQGNSAPDKSGLPSDRFSAERTGGSVSTLTIQRTQQEDSAVYLCASSKGVLAIEGETQYFGPGTRLLVL.

A few counts support this clone. The rearrangement links TRBV19 to TRBJ2-1; TRBD2 matches 10 bases. Losses at the gene ends were 9 bases for V and 0 bases for J; bases not matched to a gene: 2. This CDR3 region has 14 residues. The germline gives CDR1 LNHDA, CDR2 SQIVND (reference sequence). For the CDR3, the DNA is TGTGCCAGCGGACTAGCGGCCTCCTACAATGAGCAGTTCTTC. Its translation is CASGLAASYNEQFF.

Only a few counts were recorded for this clone. In DNA form, the CDR3 reads TGTGCCTGCTCTAATCTGGGACAGGGAAGCGAAAAACTGTTTTTT. This codes for CACSNLGQGSEKLFF. The chain has TRBV30 and TRBJ1-4; 9 nucleotides align to TRBD1. J gave up 8 bases and V 6 bases, and 13 bases lay outside the gene matches. This CDR3 spans 15 amino acids. Germline V gene lookup returns CDR1 GTSNPN and CDR2 SVGIG (reference sequence).

This clone has a handful of counts. The J gene is TRBJ1-1, the V gene TRBV10-3; D is unresolved. Deletions cut 7 bases from V and 0 bases from J, with 9 bases between. This CDR3 comprises 13 residues. The germline V gene encodes CDR1 ENHRY and CDR2 SYGVKD. The CDR3 DNA reads TGTGCCATCACTTCAAACATGAACACTGAAGCTTTCTTT. This codes for CAITSNMNTEAFF.

The chain combines TRBV27 with TRBJ2-7; 12 bases agree with TRBD2. The germline gives CDR1 MNHEY, CDR2 SMNVEV (reference sequence). CDR3 length: 15 amino acids. V lost 5 bases, J lost 3 bases, and 5 bases stayed unmatched. The CDR3 loop reads CASSRRLAGDYEQYF. The CDR3 DNA reads TGTGCCAGCAGTAGAAGACTAGCGGGAGACTACGAGCAGTACTTC.

The rearrangement uses TRBV29-1 and TRBJ2-1, with 7 bases lining up with TRBD1. CDR3 length: 14 residues. CDR1 is SQVTM, CDR2 ANQGSEA, per germline. The junction had 13 bases not matched to a gene; V was cut back by 6 bases and J by 8 bases. The CDR3: CSVRDRVNSHEQFF. CDR3 coding DNA: TGCAGCGTCCGAGACAGGGTTAATTCGCATGAGCAGTTCTTC.

V is TRBV15 and J is TRBJ1-4; D is unclear. CDR3 size: 14 residues. The germline CDR1 and CDR2 sequences are LNHNV and YYDKDF (reference sequence). Trimming cost V 6 bases and J 4 bases, with 12 bases left between them. The CDR3 nucleotides are TGTGCCACCAGGAAGACACAGAATAATGAAAAACTGTTTTTT. It yields the protein CATRKTQNNEKLFF.

The chain couples TRBV13 to TRBJ2-4; 7 nucleotides line up with TRBD2. From germline, CDR1 is PRHDT and CDR2 FYEKMQ (reference sequence). This CDR3 is built from 14 residues. The ends lost 5 bases at V and 7 bases at J; junction bases unmatched: 8. CDR3 DNA sequence: TGTGCCAGCAGCGACCGGAAAGCGGGGAACATTCAGTACTTC. Translating gives CASSDRKAGNIQYF.

V and J are TRBV29-1 and TRBJ2-3; 8 bases agree with TRBD2. This CDR3 has 14 residues. Trimming cost V 6 bases and J 3 bases; bases outside gene matches: 8. CDR1 and CDR2 (germline): SQVTM, ANQGSEA. CDR3 nucleotide sequence: TGCAGCGTCGGCGGGGTAGCGGGAACAGATACGCAGTATTTT. Amino acid sequence: CSVGGVAGTDTQYF.

This clone turned up a few times. This chain links TRBV4-1 with TRBJ2-5; 7 nucleotides match TRBD2. This CDR3 region has 14 residues. CDR1 and CDR2 from the germline V gene are MGHRA and YSYEKL. Trimming at V came to 4 bases and at J to 5 bases, leaving 7 bases not matched to a gene. As DNA, the CDR3 is TGCGCCAGCAGCCGAGCGGGAAATGGGGAGACCCAGTACTTC. Protein: CASSRAGNGETQYF.

The gene calls are TRBV5-1 and TRBJ2-5; D could derive from TRBD1 or TRBD2 (5 bases each). V gave up 7 bases and J gave up 9 bases, with 25 bases separating them. This CDR3 spans 15 amino acids. The germline gives CDR1 SGHRS, CDR2 YFSETQ. The CDR3 is CASQPGTTTRGAQYF. The CDR3 DNA reads TGCGCCAGCCAACCCGGAACGACTACTAGAGGGGCCCAGTACTTC.